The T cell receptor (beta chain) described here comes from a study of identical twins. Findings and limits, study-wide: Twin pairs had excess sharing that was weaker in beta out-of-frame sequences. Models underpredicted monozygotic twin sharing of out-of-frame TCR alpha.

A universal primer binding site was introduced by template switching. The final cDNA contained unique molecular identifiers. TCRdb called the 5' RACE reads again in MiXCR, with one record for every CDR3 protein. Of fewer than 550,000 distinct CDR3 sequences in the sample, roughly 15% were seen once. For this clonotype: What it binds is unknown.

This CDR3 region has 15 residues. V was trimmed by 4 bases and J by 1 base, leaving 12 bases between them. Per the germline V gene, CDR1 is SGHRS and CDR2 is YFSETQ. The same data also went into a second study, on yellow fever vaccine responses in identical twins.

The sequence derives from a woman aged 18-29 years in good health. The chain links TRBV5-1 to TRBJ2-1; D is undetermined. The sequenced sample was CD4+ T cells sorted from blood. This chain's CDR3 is CASSPDGVSYNEQFF. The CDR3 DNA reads TGCGCCAGCAGCCCCGATGGGGTTTCCTACAATGAGCAGTTCTTC.